This TCR beta chain comes out of a study of T-cell memory formation after mild COVID-19. Study at large: TCR clusters were largely donor specific. Study results and limitations: Of the contracting clones, CD4+ ones lay mainly in CM and EM, and CD8+ ones in EMRA. Clones contracting across day 15 to 85 had a balanced CD4/CD8 profile; later expanding clones leaned CD4+.

Germline values: CDR1 SGHAT, CDR2 FQNNGV. This CDR3 comprises 16 residues. V lost 7 bases and J lost 6; bases outside the gene matches: 15. This clonotype was detected a few times. Antigen: not known. Via MiXCR, TCRdb re-called the 5' RACE reads, giving one row per CDR3 protein. The sample yields fewer than 95,000 distinct CDR3 sequences, approximately 13% seen once. The gene calls are TRBV11-2 and TRBJ1-2; 9 nucleotides match TRBD1. The sample comprised PBMCs or a T cell subset sorted from them (not recorded which). The clonotype was recovered from an adult woman who had mild COVID-19 (a few samples of this study predate the infection). Cell type and time point are not known. The CDR3 sequence is CASNHPSTRDRDGYTF. In nucleotides, the CDR3 is TGTGCCAGCAACCACCCATCGACCCGGGACAGGGATGGCTACACCTTC.